This TCR beta chain was sequenced in a study of T cells in tuberculosis. At the level of the study: T cells were selected with CD1B tetramers loaded with glucose monomycolate.

Sorting used thawed, overnight-rested PBMC stained with anti-CD3, a viability dye and GMM-loaded CD1B tetramer. C32 glucose monomycolate from Rhodococcus equi was loaded onto the CD1B tetramers. Tetramer-negative cells, approximately 90,000 per donor, were also sorted. This CDR3 contains 13 residues. V lost 3 bases and J lost 6, with 10 bases in between. CDR1 SGHRS and CDR2 YFSETQ come from the germline V gene. Study results and limitations: Low-affinity CD1B-GMM tetramer-binding T cells may have been missed.

No alpha-beta pairing information exists for these sequences. Clones were read by immunoSEQ multiplex PCR, and TCRdb kept only the in-frame ones, dropping some. The sample holds tens of thousands of clones, about 76% seen once. Sequenced: CD1b-GMM tetramer-negative cells sorted from PBMCs. The sequence came from an adult woman with latent tuberculosis. This chain links TRBV5-1 with TRBJ2-1; D may be TRBD2 (6 bases). Written as DNA, the CDR3 is TGCGCCAGCAGCTGGAGGGAGTTCAATGAGCAGTTCTTC. It translates to CASSWREFNEQFF.